This passage covers 11 T cell receptor beta chains from one sample sequenced in a study of T cells in Graves' hyperthyroidism and ophthalmopathy. It was RNA transcripts that yielded the amplified TCR beta CDR3 regions. Using the HTBI primer set, a first-round RT-PCR was run on the TCR CDR3. TCRdb analysed the multiplex PCR reads with MiXCR anew, one entry per CDR3 protein. This repertoire shows a few hundred thousand distinct CDR3 sequences, approximately 17% found once; its top ten account for over 35%. The sequencing input was blood. The receptors come from a man between 18 and 29 years old with Graves' ophthalmopathy.

This chain connects TRBV20-1 to TRBJ2-2; 10 positions agree with TRBD2. The CDR3 is made up of 15 amino acids. V trimming: 3 bases; J trimming: 6 bases; junction bases outside the gene matches: 7. CDR1 and CDR2 from the germline V gene are DFQATT and SNEGSKA (reference sequence). CDR3 region: CSARSLAGEAGELFF. DNA of the CDR3: TGCAGTGCTAGGTCTCTAGCGGGGGAAGCCGGGGAGCTGTTTTTT.

There are many counts of this clonotype. The chain has TRBV28 and TRBJ2-7; D is perhaps TRBD2 (5 bases). CDR1 and CDR2 (germline): MDHEN, SYDVKM. Trimming cost V 5 bases and J 7 bases, with 15 bases left between them. This CDR3 comprises 13 residues. The CDR3 DNA is TGTGCCAGCAGTCCCGGACCCTCGGGGGAGCAGTACTTC. Its translation is CASSPGPSGEQYF.

This clonotype has just a few counts. One junction end disagrees with the germline gene, perhaps due to a read error. The chain links TRBV5-1 to TRBJ1-6, with unresolved D. The CDR3 is 15 residues long. CDR1 and CDR2 (germline): SGHRS, YFSETQ. CDR3 sequence: CASSLVREVNSSLHF. CDR3 in DNA: TGCGCCAGCAGCTTGGTCCGGGAAGTGAATTCATCCCTCCACTTT. The variable domain in full, completed from reference TRBV5-1 and TRBJ1-6, reads KAGVTQTPRYLIKTRGQQVTLSCSPISGHRSVSWYQQTPGQGLQFLFEYFSETQRNKGNFPGRFSGRQFSNSRSEMNVSTLELGDSALYLCASSLVREVNSSLHFGNGTRLTVT.

This clonotype was detected many times. V usage is TRBV28 and J usage is TRBJ1-1, with no clear D. The CDR3 is 14 amino acids. Germline-derived CDR1 and CDR2 are MDHEN and SYDVKM. The V end was cut by 2 bases, the J end by 1 base, with 8 bases between. CDR3: CASSLPTPNTEAFF. CDR3 coding DNA: TGTGCCAGCAGTTTACCTACACCGAACACTGAAGCTTTCTTT. Drawing the rest from reference TRBV28 and TRBJ1-1, the complete variable domain is DVKVTQSSRYLVKRTGEKVFLECVQDMDHENMFWYRQDPGLGLRLIYFSYDVKMKEKGDIPEGYSVSREKKERFSLILESASTNQTSMYLCASSLPTPNTEAFFGQGTRLTVV.

This clonotype showed up just a few times. The chain carries TRBV11-2 and TRBJ1-4; D is uncertain. Trimming removed 1 base at V and 6 bases at J, with 12 bases between. The CDR3 spans 15 residues. The germline V gene has CDR1 SGHAT and CDR2 FQNNGV. The CDR3 spells CASSLGPGEYEKLFF. The CDR3 nucleotides read TGTGCCAGCAGCTTAGGCCCGGGTGAATATGAAAAACTGTTTTTT. The full variable domain, with the rest looked up from reference TRBV11-2 and TRBJ1-4, is EAGVAQSPRYKIIEKRQSVAFWCNPISGHATLYWYQQILGQGPKLLIQFQNNGVVDDSQLPKDRFSAERLKGVDSTLKIQPAKLEDSAVYLCASSLGPGEYEKLFFGSGTQLSVL.

This clonotype was observed many times. The rearrangement uses TRBV7-8 and TRBJ2-7; TRBD2 matches at 7 bases. J gave up 2 bases and V 2 bases, and 9 bases lay outside the gene matches. The CDR3 spans 16 residues. Looked up from germline, CDR1 is SGHVS and CDR2 is FQNEAQ. CDR3 sequence: CASSLPRSGGTYEQYF. CDR3 in DNA: TGTGCCAGCAGCTTACCGCGCTCCGGGGGGACCTACGAGCAGTACTTC.

This clonotype was counted at least ten times. The chain couples TRBV6-1 to TRBJ2-7; no reliable D call. Germline V lookup: CDR1 MNHNS, CDR2 SASEGT. V lost 6 bases and J 4 bases, leaving 19 bases between the germline ends. CDR3 size: 15 residues. CDR3 protein: CASSAPSGLPYEQYF. CDR3 coding DNA: TGTGCCAGCAGCGCCCCCTCTGGGCTCCCGTACGAGCAGTACTTC.

The V and J genes are TRBV6-4 and TRBJ1-2, with TRBD1 as a possible D gene (5 bases). Trimming shortened V by 0 bases and J by 4 bases, and 9 bases separated the two germline ends. Germline lookup yields CDR1 MRHNA and CDR2 SNTAGT. This CDR3 has 14 amino acids. In nucleotides, the CDR3 is TGTGCCAGCAGTGACTCGAGCAGGGCCTATGGCTACACCTTC. Its translation: CASSDSSRAYGYTF.

This chain links TRBV3-1 with TRBJ1-1; 8 bases align to TRBD1. Germline V lookup: CDR1 LGHDT, CDR2 YNNKEL (reference sequence). The CDR3 length is 12 residues. After removal of 4 bases from V and 7 bases from J, the junction contained 2 bases not matched to a gene. DNA for the CDR3: TGTGCCAGCAGCCCGGGACAGGATGAAGCTTTCTTT. Its protein is CASSPGQDEAFF.

The V call is TRBV4-1, the J call TRBJ2-5, with D possibly TRBD1 on 7 matching bases. Looked up from germline, CDR1 is MGHRA and CDR2 is YSYEKL. The CDR3 is 19 residues long. V was trimmed by 4 bases and J by 0 bases, leaving 24 bases between them. The CDR3: CASSRGGLRDREYQETQYF. CDR3 coding DNA: TGCGCCAGCAGCCGTGGGGGACTCCGGGACAGAGAGTACCAAGAGACCCAGTACTTC.

This clonotype has a handful of counts. V gene TRBV25-1 combines with J gene TRBJ1-2; D gene uncertain. Germline CDR1 MGHDK, CDR2 SYGVNS. With 3 bases removed from V and 8 bases from J, the gap between germline ends came to 10 bases. This CDR3 comprises 12 residues. The CDR3: CASSEGQGGYTF. The CDR3 bases are TGTGCCAGCAGTGAGGGTCAAGGAGGCTACACCTTC.